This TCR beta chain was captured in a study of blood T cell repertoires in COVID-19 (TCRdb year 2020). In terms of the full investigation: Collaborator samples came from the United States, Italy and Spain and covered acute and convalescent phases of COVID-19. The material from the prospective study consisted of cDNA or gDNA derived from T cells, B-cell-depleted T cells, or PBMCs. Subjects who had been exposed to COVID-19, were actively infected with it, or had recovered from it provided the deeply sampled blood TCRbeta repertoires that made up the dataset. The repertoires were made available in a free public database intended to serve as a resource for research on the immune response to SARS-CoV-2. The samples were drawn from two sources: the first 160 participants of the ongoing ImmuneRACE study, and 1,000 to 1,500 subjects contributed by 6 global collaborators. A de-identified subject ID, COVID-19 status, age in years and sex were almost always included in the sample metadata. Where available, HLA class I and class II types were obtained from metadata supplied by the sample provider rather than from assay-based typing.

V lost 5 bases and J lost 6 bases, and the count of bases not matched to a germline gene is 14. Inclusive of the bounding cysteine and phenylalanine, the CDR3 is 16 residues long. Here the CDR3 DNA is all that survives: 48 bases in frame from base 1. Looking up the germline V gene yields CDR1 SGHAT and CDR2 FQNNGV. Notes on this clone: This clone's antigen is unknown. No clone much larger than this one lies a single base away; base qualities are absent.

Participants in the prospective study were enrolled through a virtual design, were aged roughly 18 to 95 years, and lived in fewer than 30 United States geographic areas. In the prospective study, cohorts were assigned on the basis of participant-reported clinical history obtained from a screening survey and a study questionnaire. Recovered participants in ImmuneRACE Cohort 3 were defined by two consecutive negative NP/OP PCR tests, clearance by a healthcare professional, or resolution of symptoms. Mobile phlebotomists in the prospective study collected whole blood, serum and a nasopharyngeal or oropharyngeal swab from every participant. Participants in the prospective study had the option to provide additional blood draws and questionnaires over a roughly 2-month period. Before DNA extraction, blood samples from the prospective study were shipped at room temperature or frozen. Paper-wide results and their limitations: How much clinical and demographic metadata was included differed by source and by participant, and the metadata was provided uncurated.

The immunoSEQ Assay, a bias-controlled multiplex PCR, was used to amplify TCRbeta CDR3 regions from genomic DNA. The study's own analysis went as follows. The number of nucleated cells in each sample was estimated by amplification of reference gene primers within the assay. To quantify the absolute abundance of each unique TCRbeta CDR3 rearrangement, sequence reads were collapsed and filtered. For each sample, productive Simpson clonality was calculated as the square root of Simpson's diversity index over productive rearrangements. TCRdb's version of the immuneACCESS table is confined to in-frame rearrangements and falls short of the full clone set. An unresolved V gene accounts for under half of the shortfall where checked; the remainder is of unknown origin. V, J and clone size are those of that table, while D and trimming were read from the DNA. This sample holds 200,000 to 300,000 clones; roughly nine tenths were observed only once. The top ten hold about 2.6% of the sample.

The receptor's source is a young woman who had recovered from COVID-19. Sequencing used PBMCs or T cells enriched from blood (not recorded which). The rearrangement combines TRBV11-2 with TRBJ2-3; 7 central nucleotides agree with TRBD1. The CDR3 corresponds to CASSRIRTGRGDTQYF. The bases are TGTGCCAGCAGCCGGATAAGGACAGGCCGCGGGGATACGCAGTATTTT.